This T cell receptor (beta chain) was recorded in a study of T cell responses to AZD1222 COVID-19 vaccine. Whole-study results and caveats: Samples come after the peak T cell response, not at day 14.

Using immunoSEQ multiplex PCR, the repertoire was profiled, and TCRdb retains in-frame clones only, with some absent. The sample holds roughly 97,000 clones, about 91% seen once. Concerning this clone itself: What it binds is unknown.

The sample was peripheral blood, taken on day 0 of AZD1222 vaccination. The receptor was derived from an adult in good health.

The CDR3 spells CASSLTPTGEGDGYTF. DNA for the CDR3: TGCGCCAGCAGCTTGACCCCTACTGGGGAAGGTGATGGCTACACCTTC. The V call is TRBV5-1, the J call TRBJ1-2; D call uncertain. CDR3 length: 16 amino acids. Between the trimmed V and J ends, which lost 1 base and 6 bases, there was a span of 19 bases. The germline gives CDR1 SGHRS, CDR2 YFSETQ.